Below are 23 T cell receptor beta chains sequenced from a single sample in a study of cytomegalovirus exposure and HLA in healthy donors. The study ran its PCR with 60 Vbeta and 13 Jbeta primers. Sequenced by immunoSEQ multiplex PCR; TCRdb stores in-frame clones only, minus some. The table has about 120,000 clones, around three quarters seen once; the top ten hold about 2.5%. The sequenced sample consisted of PBMCs. The source of these receptors is a woman aged 35 to 49 in good health and CMV-seropositive.

The CDR3 DNA reads TGTGCCAGCAGTTTCGATCCCTACGAGCAGTACTTC. Translation gives CASSFDPYEQYF. V and J are TRBV6-6 and TRBJ2-5; D unresolved. Matching the DNA end better, TRBJ2-7 makes the J call doubtful. This CDR3 region has 12 residues. Germline CDR1 and CDR2: MNHNY and SVGAGI (reference sequence).

In the case of this clone: This same CDR3 is encoded by further DNA sequences in the sample. V gene TRBV2 combines with J gene TRBJ1-6; 10 bases agree with TRBD1. With 6 bases clipped from V and 5 bases from J, the junction kept 4 bases outside the gene matches. Germline V gives CDR1 SNHLY, CDR2 FYNNEI. The CDR3 sequence is 15 residues long. The CDR3 sequence is CASRGQGINNSPLHF. CDR3 DNA sequence: TGTGCCAGCAGGGGACAGGGGATAAATAATTCACCCCTCCACTTT.

This clone is a singleton in its sample. V is TRBV19 and J is TRBJ1-1; D is unresolved. The germline gives CDR1 LNHDA, CDR2 SQIVND (reference sequence). The CDR3 contains 14 residues. The ends were cut back, 1 base at V and 4 bases at J, with 10 bases in the middle. CDR3 residues: CASSIVSEGTEAFF. In DNA form, the CDR3 reads TGTGCCAGTAGTATAGTGTCAGAGGGCACTGAAGCTTTCTTT.

V gene TRBV6-6 combines with J gene TRBJ2-1, with 11 bases identical to TRBD2. After removal of 5 bases from V and 9 bases from J, the junction contained 12 bases not matched to a gene. CDR1 and CDR2 (germline): MNHNY, SVGAGI (reference sequence). The CDR3 length is 16 residues. The CDR3 DNA sequence: TGTGCCAGCAGTACGACTAGCGGGAACACGGGCGGTGAGCAGTTCTTC. It specifies CASSTTSGNTGGEQFF.

This chain joins TRBV9 and TRBJ2-2, with 8 bases matching TRBD2. V lost 4 bases and J lost 1; bases outside the gene matches: 12. Germline V CDR1 and CDR2: SGDLS, YYNGEE. The CDR3 contains 18 residues. CDR3 coding DNA: TGTGCCAGCAGCTCCCGGGGGGGGTGGCAGGGGAACACCGGGGAGCTGTTTTTT. Translating it yields CASSSRGGWQGNTGELFF.

The chain is built from TRBV6-1 and TRBJ1-6; 7 bases match TRBD1. This CDR3 is built from 13 residues. Germline lookup yields CDR1 MNHNS and CDR2 SASEGT. Losses at the gene ends were 8 bases for V and 8 bases for J; bases not matched to a gene: 6. The CDR3: CASGDSQDSPLHF. In DNA form, the CDR3 reads TGTGCCAGCGGGGACAGCCAAGATTCACCCCTCCACTTT.

The chain couples TRBV19 to TRBJ2-1; 9 bases align to TRBD2. The CDR3 is 13 amino acids. Per the germline V gene, CDR1 is LNHDA and CDR2 is SQIVND (reference sequence). The ends lost 6 bases at V and 8 bases at J; junction bases unmatched: 5. The CDR3 is CASSLVAGDEQFF. The DNA of the CDR3 is TGTGCCAGTAGCCTCGTAGCGGGAGATGAGCAGTTCTTC. The complete variable domain, with remaining parts taken from reference TRBV19 and TRBJ2-1, reads DGGITQSPKYLFRKEGQNVTLSCEQNLNHDAMYWYRQDPGQGLRLIYYSQIVNDFQKGDIAEGYSVSREKKESFPLTVTSAQKNPTAFYLCASSLVAGDEQFFGPGTRLTVL.

The chain carries TRBV4-3 and TRBJ2-7, with 7 bases identical to TRBD1. V lost 2 bases and J lost 2; bases outside the gene matches: 15. Germline CDR1 LGHNA, CDR2 YSLEER. This CDR3 is 18 amino acids long. CDR3 residues: CASSQRLSTGTEAYEQYF. CDR3 bases: TGCGCCAGCAGCCAACGTTTGAGCACCGGGACAGAAGCCTACGAGCAGTACTTC.

Comment on this clone: The same CDR3 is also encoded by other DNA sequences in this sample. The chain carries TRBV30 and TRBJ2-5; unclear D gene. The CDR3 extends over 12 amino acids. Per germline, CDR1 GTSNPN and CDR2 SVGIG (reference sequence). V was clipped by 0 bases and J by 4 bases, with 6 bases between them. The DNA for the CDR3 is TGTGCCTGGAGTGTATTTCGAGAGACCCAGTACTTC. It yields the protein CAWSVFRETQYF.

V is TRBV5-6 and J is TRBJ1-1; D not resolved. Germline CDR1 SGHDT, CDR2 YYEEEE. The CDR3 contains 13 residues. V was trimmed by 0 bases and J by 1 base, leaving 4 bases between them. CDR3 amino acids: CASSLGGNTEAFF. CDR3 in DNA: TGTGCCAGCAGCTTGGGAGGGAACACTGAAGCTTTCTTT.

This clone has only a few counts. The chain links TRBV30 to TRBJ2-5; TRBD1 aligns across 8 bases. CDR1 and CDR2 from the germline V gene are GTSNPN and SVGIG (reference sequence). The CDR3 covers 14 residues. The V segment lost 0 bases and the J segment 5 bases; nucleotides outside the gene matches: 5. CDR3 amino acids: CAWSVKQGAETQYF. The CDR3 bases are TGTGCCTGGAGTGTTAAGCAGGGGGCCGAGACCCAGTACTTC.

CDR3 sequence: CASSQEEARSNTGELFF. The CDR3 DNA sequence: TGTGCCAGCAGCCAAGAGGAGGCCAGATCGAACACCGGGGAGCTGTTTTTT. The rearrangement links TRBV4-2 to TRBJ2-2; TRBD2 is a possible D gene (5 bases). Trimming cost V 0 bases and J 0 bases, with 11 bases left between them. The CDR3 is 17 residues long. The germline V gene encodes CDR1 LGHNA and CDR2 YNFKEQ.

A note on this clone: Being one base from a much bigger clone, this may be a read error. The sample contains more than one DNA sequence encoding this CDR3. This chain joins TRBV7-9 and TRBJ1-1; D gene ambiguous. V was pared by 1 base and J by 0 bases, with 3 bases between. Germline assignment: CDR1 SEHNR and CDR2 FQNEAQ (reference sequence). The CDR3 is made up of 13 amino acids. DNA of the CDR3: TGTGCCAGCAGCTTAGACATGAACACTGAAGCTTTCTTT. Its translation: CASSLDMNTEAFF.

The rearrangement links TRBV7-9 to TRBJ2-3; 8 positions match TRBD1. Germline loops: CDR1 SEHNR, CDR2 FQNEAQ (reference sequence). The CDR3 loop spans 13 amino acids. J was trimmed by 1 base and V by 6 bases; bases with no gene match: 0. The CDR3 region is CASRGQGTDTQYF. DNA of the CDR3: TGTGCCAGCAGGGGACAGGGCACAGATACGCAGTATTTT.

This clone was seen only once. V usage is TRBV7-2 and J usage is TRBJ2-1, with 8 bases matching TRBD2. The ends lost 1 base at V and 7 bases at J; junction bases unmatched: 12. Germline CDR1 is SGHTA and CDR2 is FQGNSA. This CDR3 spans 17 amino acids. CDR3 loop: CASSLGFGGGRINEQFF. CDR3 nucleotides: TGTGCCAGCAGCTTAGGATTTGGGGGCGGGAGGATTAATGAGCAGTTCTTC.

The gene calls are TRBV15 and TRBJ2-7, with TRBD1 as a possible D gene (6 bases). Germline assignment: CDR1 LNHNV and CDR2 YYDKDF (reference sequence). This CDR3 contains 15 residues. V lost 5 bases and J lost 0, with 14 bases in between. In nucleotides, the CDR3 is TGTGCCACCAGCGCGGACCGGGACAACTCCTACGAGCAGTACTTC. Its protein product is CATSADRDNSYEQYF.

The CDR3, as DNA: TGTGCCAGCAGCTTAGAGGGGACAGGCTATGGCTACACCTTC. This codes for CASSLEGTGYGYTF. The chain is built from TRBV7-9 and TRBJ1-2; 8 nucleotides line up with TRBD1. Germline V gene sequence: CDR1 SEHNR, CDR2 FQNEAQ (reference sequence). The V segment lost 1 base and the J segment 4 bases; nucleotides outside the gene matches: 2. The CDR3 has 14 amino acids.

This chain connects TRBV6-1 to TRBJ2-5; D remains unclear. This CDR3 region has 13 residues. V shed 7 bases and J shed 5 bases, with 14 bases lying between them. Germline loops: CDR1 MNHNS, CDR2 SASEGT. The CDR3 region is CASMLPPRETQYF. Written as DNA, the CDR3 is TGTGCCAGCATGCTCCCACCGCGGGAGACCCAGTACTTC.

The rearrangement uses TRBV11-1 and TRBJ1-1, with D uncertain. Trimming cost V 0 bases and J 0 bases, with 14 bases left between them. The CDR3 is 17 residues long. In germline, CDR1 is SGHAT, CDR2 FQDESV (reference sequence). This CDR3 is CASSLASGSRVNTEAFF. The CDR3 nucleotides are TGTGCCAGCAGCTTAGCGTCGGGATCTCGGGTGAACACTGAAGCTTTCTTT.

The J gene is TRBJ1-2, the V gene TRBV27; 7 bases match TRBD1. From germline, CDR1 is MNHEY and CDR2 SMNVEV (reference sequence). The CDR3 is made up of 12 amino acids. V dropped 5 bases and J dropped 8; count of bases not matched to a gene: 5. For the CDR3, the DNA is TGTGCCAGCAGTCCCCAGGGACAGGGCTACACCTTC. Its translation: CASSPQGQGYTF.

The chain is built from TRBV5-1 and TRBJ1-2; 8 bases match TRBD1. Germline CDR1 and CDR2: SGHRS and YFSETQ. The CDR3 has 15 amino acids. After removal of 0 bases from V and 7 bases from J, the junction contained 8 bases not matched to a gene. CDR3 region: CASSLDPDRAGGYTF. The CDR3 nucleotides read TGCGCCAGCAGCTTGGATCCGGACAGGGCGGGTGGCTACACCTTC. The whole variable domain, remainder taken from reference TRBV5-1 and TRBJ1-2, is KAGVTQTPRYLIKTRGQQVTLSCSPISGHRSVSWYQQTPGQGLQFLFEYFSETQRNKGNFPGRFSGRQFSNSRSEMNVSTLELGDSALYLCASSLDPDRAGGYTFGSGTRLTVV.

V gene TRBV5-6 combines with J gene TRBJ2-5, with D perhaps TRBD1 (6 bases). V was shortened by 1 base and J by 2 bases, with 9 bases between the two germline ends. The CDR3 totals 14 residues. CDR1 and CDR2 (germline): SGHDT, YYEEEE. This chain's CDR3 is CASSLTGRQETQYF. The CDR3 region has the DNA TGTGCCAGCAGCTTGACAGGGCGTCAAGAGACCCAGTACTTC.

The CDR3 spells CASSQDKNVGGNGYTF. CDR3 DNA sequence: TGCGCCAGCAGCCAAGATAAGAACGTCGGGGGTAATGGCTACACCTTC. This chain joins TRBV4-3 and TRBJ1-2, with D maybe TRBD1 (5 bases). The ends were cut back, 0 bases at V and 6 bases at J, with 17 bases in the middle. The V gene's germline CDR1 is LGHNA and CDR2 YSLEER. The CDR3 contains 16 residues.